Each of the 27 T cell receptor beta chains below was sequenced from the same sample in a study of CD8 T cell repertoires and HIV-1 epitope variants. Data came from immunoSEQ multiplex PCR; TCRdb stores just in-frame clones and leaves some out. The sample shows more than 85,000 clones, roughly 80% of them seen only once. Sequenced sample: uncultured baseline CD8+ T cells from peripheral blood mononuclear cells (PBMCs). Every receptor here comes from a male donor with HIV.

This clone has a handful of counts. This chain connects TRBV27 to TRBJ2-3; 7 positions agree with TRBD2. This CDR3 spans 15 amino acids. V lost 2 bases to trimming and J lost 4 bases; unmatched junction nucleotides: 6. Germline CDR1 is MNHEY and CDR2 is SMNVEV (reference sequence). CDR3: CASSLRGVGADTQYF. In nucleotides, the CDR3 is TGTGCCAGCAGTTTACGGGGGGTCGGGGCAGATACGCAGTATTTT.

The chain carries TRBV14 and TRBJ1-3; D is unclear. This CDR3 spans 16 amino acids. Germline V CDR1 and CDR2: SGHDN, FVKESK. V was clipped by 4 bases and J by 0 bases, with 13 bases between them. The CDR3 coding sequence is TGTGCCAGCAGCCTACTTCAAGCTTCCTCTGGAAACACCATATATTTT. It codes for CASSLLQASSGNTIYF.

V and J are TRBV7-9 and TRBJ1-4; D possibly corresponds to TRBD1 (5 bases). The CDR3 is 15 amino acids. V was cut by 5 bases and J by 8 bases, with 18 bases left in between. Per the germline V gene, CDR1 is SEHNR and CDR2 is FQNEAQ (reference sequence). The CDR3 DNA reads TGTGCCAGCAGCGCCTGGGGACGGGACGCGGAAAAACTGTTTTTT. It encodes CASSAWGRDAEKLFF.

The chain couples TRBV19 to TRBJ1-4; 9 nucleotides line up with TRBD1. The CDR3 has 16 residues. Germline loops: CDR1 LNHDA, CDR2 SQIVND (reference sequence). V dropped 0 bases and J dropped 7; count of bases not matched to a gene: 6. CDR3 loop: CASSIDLGTGREKLFF. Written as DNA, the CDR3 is TGTGCCAGTAGTATAGATCTCGGGACAGGGCGTGAAAAACTGTTTTTT.

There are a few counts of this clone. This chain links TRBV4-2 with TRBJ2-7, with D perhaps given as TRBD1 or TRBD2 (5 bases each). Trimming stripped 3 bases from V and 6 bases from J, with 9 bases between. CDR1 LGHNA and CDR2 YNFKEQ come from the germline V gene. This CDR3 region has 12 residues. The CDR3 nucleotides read TGTGCCAGCAGCCAGGCCGGGGCCGAGCAGTACTTC. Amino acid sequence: CASSQAGAEQYF.

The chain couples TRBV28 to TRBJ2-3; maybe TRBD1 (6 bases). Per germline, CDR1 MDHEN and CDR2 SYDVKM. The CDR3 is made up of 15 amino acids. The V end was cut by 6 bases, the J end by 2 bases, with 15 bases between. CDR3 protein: CASSPPGQYTDTQYF. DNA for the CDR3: TGTGCCAGCAGCCCACCCGGACAGTACACAGATACGCAGTATTTT.

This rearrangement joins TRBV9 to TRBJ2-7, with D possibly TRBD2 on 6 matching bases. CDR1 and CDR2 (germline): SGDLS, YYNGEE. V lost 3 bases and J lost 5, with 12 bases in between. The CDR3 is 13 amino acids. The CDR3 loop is CASSAGGANEQYF. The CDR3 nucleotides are TGTGCCAGCAGCGCCGGCGGGGCCAACGAGCAGTACTTC.

The CDR3 reads CASSHDRGSEKLFF. The CDR3 DNA reads as TGTGCCAGCAGCCACGACCGAGGAAGCGAAAAACTGTTTTTT. This chain connects TRBV5-4 to TRBJ1-4; D uncertain. The CDR3 sequence is 14 residues long. Germline lookup yields CDR1 SGHNT and CDR2 YYREEE (reference sequence). V lost 4 bases and J 8 bases, leaving 15 bases between the germline ends.

The CDR3 DNA follows: TGTGCCAGCAGCTTTGAAGTTACTACTAACTATGGCTACACCTTC. It specifies CASSFEVTTNYGYTF. The rearrangement uses TRBV7-9 and TRBJ1-2; no definite D call. V was cut by 3 bases and J by 0 bases, with 11 bases left in between. Germline CDR1 reads SEHNR; CDR2 reads FQNEAQ (reference sequence). This CDR3 has 15 residues.

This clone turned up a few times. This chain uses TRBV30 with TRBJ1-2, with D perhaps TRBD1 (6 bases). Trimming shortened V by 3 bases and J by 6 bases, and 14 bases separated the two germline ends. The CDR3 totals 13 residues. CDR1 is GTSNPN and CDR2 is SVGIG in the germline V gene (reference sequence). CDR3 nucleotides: TGTGCCTGGAGATACAGGGCTCGTGATGGCTACACCTTC. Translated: CAWRYRARDGYTF. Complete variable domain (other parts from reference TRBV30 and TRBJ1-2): SQTIHQWPATLVQPVGSPLSLECTVEGTSNPNLYWYRQAAGRGLQLLFYSVGIGQISSEVPQNLSASRPQDRQFILSSKKLLLSDSGFYLCAWRYRARDGYTFGSGTRLTVV.

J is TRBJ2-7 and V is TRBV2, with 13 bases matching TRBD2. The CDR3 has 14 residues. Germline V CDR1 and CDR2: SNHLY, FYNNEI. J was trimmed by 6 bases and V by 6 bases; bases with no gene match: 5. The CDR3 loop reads CASRGTSGIPEQYF. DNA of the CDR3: TGTGCCAGCAGGGGGACTAGCGGGATCCCCGAGCAGTACTTC. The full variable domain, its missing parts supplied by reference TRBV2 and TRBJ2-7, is EPEVTQTPSHQVTQMGQEVILRCVPISNHLYFYWYRQILGQKVEFLVSFYNNEISEKSEIFDDQFSVERPDGSNFTLKIRSTKLEDSAMYFCASRGTSGIPEQYFGPGTRLTVT.

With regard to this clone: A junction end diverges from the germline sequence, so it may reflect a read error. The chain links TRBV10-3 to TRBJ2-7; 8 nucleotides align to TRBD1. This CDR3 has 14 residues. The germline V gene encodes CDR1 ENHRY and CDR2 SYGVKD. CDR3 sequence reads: CAIRAGGGSYGQYF. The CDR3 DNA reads TGTGCCATCAGGGCAGGGGGCGGATCCTACGGGCAGTACTTC.

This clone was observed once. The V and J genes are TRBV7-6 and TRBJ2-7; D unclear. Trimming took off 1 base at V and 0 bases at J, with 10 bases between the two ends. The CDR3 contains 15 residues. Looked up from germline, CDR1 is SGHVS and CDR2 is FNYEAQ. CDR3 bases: TGTGCCAGCAGCTTAGTGGCAGAGAGCTCCTACGAGCAGTACTTC. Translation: CASSLVAESSYEQYF. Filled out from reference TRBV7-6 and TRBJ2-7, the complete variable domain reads GAGVSQSPRYKVTKRGQDVALRCDPISGHVSLYWYRQALGQGPEFLTYFNYEAQQDKSGLPNDRFSAERPEGSISTLTIQRTEQRDSAMYRCASSLVAESSYEQYFGPGTRLTVT.

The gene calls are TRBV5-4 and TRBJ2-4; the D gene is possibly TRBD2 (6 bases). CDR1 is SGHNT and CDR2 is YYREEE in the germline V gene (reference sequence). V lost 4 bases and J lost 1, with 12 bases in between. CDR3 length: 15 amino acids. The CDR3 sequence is CASSASGDAKNIQYF. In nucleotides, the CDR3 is TGTGCCAGCAGCGCATCGGGGGATGCCAAAAACATTCAGTACTTC.

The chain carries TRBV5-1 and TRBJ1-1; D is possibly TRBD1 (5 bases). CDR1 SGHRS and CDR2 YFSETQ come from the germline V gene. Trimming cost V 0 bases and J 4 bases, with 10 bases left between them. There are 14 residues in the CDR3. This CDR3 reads CASSLVGRGTEAFF. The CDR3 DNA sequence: TGCGCCAGCAGCTTGGTTGGAAGGGGCACTGAAGCTTTCTTT.

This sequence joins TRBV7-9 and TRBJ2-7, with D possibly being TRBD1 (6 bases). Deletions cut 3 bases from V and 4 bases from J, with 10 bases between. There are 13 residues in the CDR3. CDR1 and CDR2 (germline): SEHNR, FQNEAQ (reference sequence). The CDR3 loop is CASSFRGLYEQYF. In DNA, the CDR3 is TGTGCCAGCAGCTTCAGGGGTCTGTACGAGCAGTACTTC.

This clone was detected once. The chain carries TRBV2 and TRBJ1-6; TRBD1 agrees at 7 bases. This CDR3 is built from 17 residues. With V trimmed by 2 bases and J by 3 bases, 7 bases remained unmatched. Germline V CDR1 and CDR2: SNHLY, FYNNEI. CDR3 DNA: TGTGCCAGCAGTGAAAGGCAGGGGGTTCACTATAATTCACCCCTCCACTTT. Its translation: CASSERQGVHYNSPLHF.

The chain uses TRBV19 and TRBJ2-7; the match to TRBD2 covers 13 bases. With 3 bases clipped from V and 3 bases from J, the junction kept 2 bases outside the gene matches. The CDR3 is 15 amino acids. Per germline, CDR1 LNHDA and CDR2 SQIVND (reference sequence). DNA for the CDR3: TGTGCCAGTAGTATTCGGACTAGCGGGAGCTACGAGCAGTACTTC. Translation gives CASSIRTSGSYEQYF.

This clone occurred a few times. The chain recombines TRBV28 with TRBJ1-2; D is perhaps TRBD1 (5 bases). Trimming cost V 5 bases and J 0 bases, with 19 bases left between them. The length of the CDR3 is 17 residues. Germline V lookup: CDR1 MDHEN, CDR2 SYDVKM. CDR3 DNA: TGTGCCAGCAGTAGGGGATTCGGTGCTAGCGCTAACTATGGCTACACCTTC. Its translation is CASSRGFGASANYGYTF.

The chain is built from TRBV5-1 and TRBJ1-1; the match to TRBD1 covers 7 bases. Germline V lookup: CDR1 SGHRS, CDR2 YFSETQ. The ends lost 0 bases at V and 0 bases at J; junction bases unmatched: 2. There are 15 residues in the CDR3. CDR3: CASSLGQGVNTEAFF. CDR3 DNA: TGCGCCAGCAGCTTGGGACAGGGAGTGAACACTGAAGCTTTCTTT.

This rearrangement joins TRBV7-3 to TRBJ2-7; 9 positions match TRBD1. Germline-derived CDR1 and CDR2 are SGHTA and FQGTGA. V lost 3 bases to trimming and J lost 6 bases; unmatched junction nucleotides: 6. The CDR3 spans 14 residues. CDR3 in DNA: TGTGCCAGCAGCTTTCTGGACAGGGGAGGCGAGCAGTACTTC. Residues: CASSFLDRGGEQYF.

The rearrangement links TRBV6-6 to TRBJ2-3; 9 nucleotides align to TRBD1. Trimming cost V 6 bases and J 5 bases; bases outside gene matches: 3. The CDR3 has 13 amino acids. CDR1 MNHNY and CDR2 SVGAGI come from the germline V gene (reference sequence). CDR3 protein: CASRTDRGDTQYF. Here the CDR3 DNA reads TGTGCCAGCAGAACGGACAGGGGAGATACGCAGTATTTT.

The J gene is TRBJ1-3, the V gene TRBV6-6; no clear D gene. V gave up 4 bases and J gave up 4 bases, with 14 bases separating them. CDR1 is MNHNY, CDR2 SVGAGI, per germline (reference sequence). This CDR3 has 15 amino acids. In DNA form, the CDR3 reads TGTGCCAGCAGTTCCGCAATTTTACGGGGAAACACCATATATTTT. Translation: CASSSAILRGNTIYF.

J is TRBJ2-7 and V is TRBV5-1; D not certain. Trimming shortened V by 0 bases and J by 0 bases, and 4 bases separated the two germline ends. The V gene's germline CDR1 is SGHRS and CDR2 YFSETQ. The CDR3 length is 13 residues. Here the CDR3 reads CASSLDYSYEQYF. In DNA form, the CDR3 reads TGCGCCAGCAGCTTGGACTACTCCTACGAGCAGTACTTC.

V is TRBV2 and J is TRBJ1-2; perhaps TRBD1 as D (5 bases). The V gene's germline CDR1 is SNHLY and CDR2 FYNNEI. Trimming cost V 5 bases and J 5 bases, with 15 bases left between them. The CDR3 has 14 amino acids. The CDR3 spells CASSRGIRFYGYTF. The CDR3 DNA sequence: TGTGCCAGCAGTAGGGGTATACGGTTTTATGGCTACACCTTC.

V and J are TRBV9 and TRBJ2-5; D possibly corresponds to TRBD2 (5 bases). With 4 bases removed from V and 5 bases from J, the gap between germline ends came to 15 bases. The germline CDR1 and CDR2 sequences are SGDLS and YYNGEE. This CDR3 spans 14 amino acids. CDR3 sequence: CASSSPRARETQYF. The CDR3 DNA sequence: TGTGCCAGCAGCTCTCCGAGGGCTCGGGAGACCCAGTACTTC. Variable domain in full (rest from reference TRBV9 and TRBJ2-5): DSGVTQTPKHLITATGQRVTLRCSPRSGDLSVYWYQQSLDQGLQFLIQYYNGEERAKGNILERFSAQQFPDLHSELNLSSLELGDSALYFCASSSPRARETQYFGPGTRLLVL.

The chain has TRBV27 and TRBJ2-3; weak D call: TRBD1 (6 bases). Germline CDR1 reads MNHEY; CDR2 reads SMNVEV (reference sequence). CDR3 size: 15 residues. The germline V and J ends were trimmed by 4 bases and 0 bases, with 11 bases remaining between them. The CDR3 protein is CASSSVGASTDTQYF. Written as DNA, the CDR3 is TGTGCCAGCAGTTCAGTGGGGGCTAGCACAGATACGCAGTATTTT.